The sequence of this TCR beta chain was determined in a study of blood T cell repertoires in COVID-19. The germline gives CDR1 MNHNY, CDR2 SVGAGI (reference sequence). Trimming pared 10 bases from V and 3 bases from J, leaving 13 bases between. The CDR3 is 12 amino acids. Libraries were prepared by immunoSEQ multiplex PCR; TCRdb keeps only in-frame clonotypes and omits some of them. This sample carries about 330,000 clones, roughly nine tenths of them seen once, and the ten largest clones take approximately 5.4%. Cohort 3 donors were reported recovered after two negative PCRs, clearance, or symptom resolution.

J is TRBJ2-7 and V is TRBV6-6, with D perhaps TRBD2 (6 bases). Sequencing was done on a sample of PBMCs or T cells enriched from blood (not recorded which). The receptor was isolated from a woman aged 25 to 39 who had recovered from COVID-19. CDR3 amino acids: CAIRDSNYEQYF. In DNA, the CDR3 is TGTGCCATCCGGGACTCCAACTACGAGCAGTACTTC.